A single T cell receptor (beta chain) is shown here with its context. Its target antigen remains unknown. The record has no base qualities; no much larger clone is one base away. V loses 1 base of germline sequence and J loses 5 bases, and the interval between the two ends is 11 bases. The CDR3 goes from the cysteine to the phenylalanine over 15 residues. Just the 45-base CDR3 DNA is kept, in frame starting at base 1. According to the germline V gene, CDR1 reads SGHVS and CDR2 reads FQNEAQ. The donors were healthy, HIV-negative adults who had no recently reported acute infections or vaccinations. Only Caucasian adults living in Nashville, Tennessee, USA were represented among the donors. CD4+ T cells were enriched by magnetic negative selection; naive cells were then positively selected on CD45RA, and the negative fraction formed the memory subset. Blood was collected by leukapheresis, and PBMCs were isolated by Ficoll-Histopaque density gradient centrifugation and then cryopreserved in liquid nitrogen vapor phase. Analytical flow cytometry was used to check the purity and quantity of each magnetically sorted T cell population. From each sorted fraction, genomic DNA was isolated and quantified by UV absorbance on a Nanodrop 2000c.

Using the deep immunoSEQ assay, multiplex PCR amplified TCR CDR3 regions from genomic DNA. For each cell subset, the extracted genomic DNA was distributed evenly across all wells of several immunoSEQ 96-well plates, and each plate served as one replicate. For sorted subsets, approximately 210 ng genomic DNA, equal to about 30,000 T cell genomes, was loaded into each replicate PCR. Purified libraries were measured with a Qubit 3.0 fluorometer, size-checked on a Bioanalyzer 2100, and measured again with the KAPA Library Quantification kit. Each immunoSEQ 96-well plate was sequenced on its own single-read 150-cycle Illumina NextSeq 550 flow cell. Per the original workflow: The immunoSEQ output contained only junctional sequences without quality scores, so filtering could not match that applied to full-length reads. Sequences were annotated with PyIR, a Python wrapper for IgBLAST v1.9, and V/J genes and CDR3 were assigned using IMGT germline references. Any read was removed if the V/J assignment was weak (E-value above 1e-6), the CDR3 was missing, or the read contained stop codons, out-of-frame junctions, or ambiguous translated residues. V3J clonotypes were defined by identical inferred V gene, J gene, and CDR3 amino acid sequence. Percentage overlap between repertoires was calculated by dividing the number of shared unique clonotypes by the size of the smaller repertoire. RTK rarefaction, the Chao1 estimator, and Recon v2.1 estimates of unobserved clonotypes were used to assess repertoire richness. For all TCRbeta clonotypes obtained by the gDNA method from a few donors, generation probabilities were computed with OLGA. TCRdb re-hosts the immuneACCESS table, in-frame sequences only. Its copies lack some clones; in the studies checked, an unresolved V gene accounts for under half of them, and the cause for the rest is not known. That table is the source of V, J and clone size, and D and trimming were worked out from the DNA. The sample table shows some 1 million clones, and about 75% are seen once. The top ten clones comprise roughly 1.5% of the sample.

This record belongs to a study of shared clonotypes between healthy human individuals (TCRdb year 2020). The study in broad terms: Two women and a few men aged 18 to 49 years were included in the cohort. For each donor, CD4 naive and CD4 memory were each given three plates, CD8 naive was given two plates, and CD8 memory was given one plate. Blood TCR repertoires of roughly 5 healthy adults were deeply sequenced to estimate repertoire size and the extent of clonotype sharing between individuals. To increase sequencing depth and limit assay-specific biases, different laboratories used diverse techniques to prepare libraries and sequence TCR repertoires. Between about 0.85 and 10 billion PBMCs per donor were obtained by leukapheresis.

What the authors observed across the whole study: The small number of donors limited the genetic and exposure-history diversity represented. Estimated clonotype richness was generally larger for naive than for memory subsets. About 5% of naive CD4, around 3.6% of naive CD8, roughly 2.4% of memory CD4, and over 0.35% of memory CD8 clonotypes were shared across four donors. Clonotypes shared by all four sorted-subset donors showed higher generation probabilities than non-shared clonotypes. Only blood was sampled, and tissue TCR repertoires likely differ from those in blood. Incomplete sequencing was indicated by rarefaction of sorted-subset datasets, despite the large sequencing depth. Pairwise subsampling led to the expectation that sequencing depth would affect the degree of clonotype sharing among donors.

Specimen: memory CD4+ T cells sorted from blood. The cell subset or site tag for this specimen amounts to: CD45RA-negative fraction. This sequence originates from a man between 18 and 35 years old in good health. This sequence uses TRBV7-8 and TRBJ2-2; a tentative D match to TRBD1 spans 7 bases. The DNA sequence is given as TGTGCCAGCAGCTTAGTTCCAGGGGGGACCGGGGAGCTGTTTTTT. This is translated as CASSLVPGGTGELFF.